Listed below are T cell receptor beta chains from one sample, sequenced in a study of CD8 T cells in ankylosing spondylitis. TCRdb recomputed calls from the 5' RACE reads with MiXCR, one row per CDR3 protein. The table has fewer than 750,000 distinct CDR3 sequences, roughly 19% seen once. The source material was blood, either unsorted or a sorted T cell fraction (not recorded which). These receptors all come from a male donor with ankylosing spondylitis. Each CDR3 is given without its conserved first and last residue. D genes are given only for firm matches.

TRBD1 TRBJ2-1 TRBV3-1 ASSLETGWDNEQF
TRBD1 TRBJ1-1 TRBV7-8 ASSAQGQVNTEAF
TRBD1 TRBJ1-2 TRBV2 ASTEDRGIRYGYT
. TRBJ2-7 TRBV29-1 SVRGEGAGEQY
. TRBJ2-3 TRBV3-1 ASSQGGTSTDTQY
TRBD2 TRBJ2-1 TRBV12-3/TRBV12-4 ASSPRTSGGINEQF
. TRBJ2-2 TRBV6-1 ASSAWDPTGELF
TRBD2 TRBJ2-7 TRBV4-3 ASSQELAGHEQY
. TRBJ2-2 TRBV5-1 ASSPADPEGELF
. TRBJ2-2 TRBV7-3 ASSPTHGNTGELF
. TRBJ2-2 TRBV7-8 ASSLDRGLTGELF
. TRBJ1-1 TRBV20-1 SARASGRQTEAF
. TRBJ2-5 TRBV12-3/TRBV12-4 ASSRLSQETQY
. TRBJ1-3 TRBV7-9 ASSSPIGGTSGNTIY
. TRBJ1-1 TRBV12-3/TRBV12-4 ASRARWRNTEAF
. TRBJ2-2 TRBV7-2 ASSLGAGAGELF
. TRBJ2-1 TRBV3-1 ASSQASDEQF
. TRBJ1-2 TRBV3-1 ASSQVRHTGYT
. TRBJ2-2 TRBV4-3 ASSRGSNTGELF
. TRBJ2-7 TRBV18 ASSPGLIYEQY
. TRBJ2-1 TRBV24-1 ATSDPLGDYNEQF
TRBD2 TRBJ2-1 TRBV19 ASSKLASSYNEQF
TRBD1 TRBJ1-5 TRBV25-1 ASSERTGGQPQH
TRBD1 TRBJ2-7 TRBV4-1 ASSRPPGQGDEQY
. TRBJ2-7 TRBV2 ASHETGVSSGEQY
. TRBJ1-6 TRBV5-4 ASSAGTKNNSPLH
. TRBJ2-7 TRBV27 ASSPAPIYEQY
. TRBJ2-1 TRBV13 ASSPRAGKVRNEQF
. TRBJ1-6 TRBV7-2 ASSSLDKSYNSPLH
. TRBJ2-3 TRBV12-3/TRBV12-4 ASSLVPGPRDTQY
TRBD1 TRBJ2-5 TRBV28 ASSRSGQGVEETQY
. TRBJ2-6 TRBV12-3/TRBV12-4 ASSPSYSGANVLT
TRBD1 TRBJ1-2 TRBV7-9 ASSNSTGAVLRGYT
. TRBJ2-1 TRBV6-6 ASSRPGFRVQF
TRBD1 TRBJ1-3 TRBV7-4 ASSLRDSSEGNTIY
TRBD2 TRBJ2-3 TRBV20-1 SATIAGDADTQY
TRBD1 TRBJ1-1 TRBV19 ASSILQGAYTEAF
. TRBJ1-5 TRBV19 ASSAVESQPQH
. TRBJ1-5 TRBV12-3/TRBV12-4 ASSSDPSNQPQH
TRBD2 TRBJ2-5 TRBV27 ASSLGTSGSQYQETQY
. TRBJ2-1 TRBV4-1 ASSQDYTGVSYNEQF
TRBD2 TRBJ2-3 TRBV29-1 SVPRLAGGPDTQY
. TRBJ1-5 TRBV6-5 ASSYKAGYNQPQH